A single sample gave rise to the 26 T cell receptor beta chains below, sequenced in a study of PD-L1 blockade in urothelial cancer. Measured with immunoSEQ multiplex PCR; TCRdb has only the in-frame clones, and not every one. In the table there are about 17,000 clones, approximately 86% of which are singletons. The sequencing used PBMCs, collected around atezolizumab (anti-PD-L1) treatment. All receptors come from a man aged 45-65 years with urothelial cancer.

The CDR3 spells CASSLGTGTATQYF. The CDR3 nucleotides are TGCGCCAGCAGCTTGGGGACAGGGACGGCGACCCAGTACTTC. The chain employs TRBV5-1 and TRBJ2-5; the match to TRBD1 covers 8 bases. Germline CDR1 and CDR2: SGHRS and YFSETQ. The CDR3 runs to 14 residues. The V gene end was trimmed by 0 bases and the J gene end by 7 bases; junction bases not matched to a gene: 5.

V and J are TRBV5-4 and TRBJ1-1; D remains unclear. The CDR3 contains 15 residues. The V end was cut by 4 bases, the J end by 0 bases, with 13 bases between. Germline V gene sequence: CDR1 SGHNT, CDR2 YYREEE (reference sequence). The CDR3 DNA sequence: TGTGCCAGCAGCCTACCCGGGTCGGTGAACACTGAAGCTTTCTTT. Amino acid sequence: CASSLPGSVNTEAFF.

This clone appeared a single time. Here the CDR3 reads CASRPGGSYGYTF. As DNA, the CDR3 is TGTGCCAGCAGGCCCGGGGGAAGCTATGGCTACACCTTC. The rearrangement joins TRBV2 to TRBJ1-2; D may be TRBD1 (5 bases). V was trimmed by 6 bases and J by 4 bases, leaving 12 bases between them. This CDR3 has 13 amino acids. Looked up from germline, CDR1 is SNHLY and CDR2 is FYNNEI.

J is TRBJ2-7 and V is TRBV6-5, with TRBD1 as a possible D gene (5 bases). The V and J ends lost 6 bases and 2 bases respectively, with 11 bases between them. The V gene's germline CDR1 is MNHEY and CDR2 SVGAGI. The CDR3 has 13 residues. In DNA form, the CDR3 reads TGTGCCAGCAGAAAGACAGCCCCCTACGAGCAGTACTTC. It codes for CASRKTAPYEQYF.

The gene calls are TRBV4-1 and TRBJ2-1; TRBD2 agrees at 9 bases. J gave up 8 bases and V 3 bases, and 11 bases lay outside the gene matches. Germline-derived CDR1 and CDR2 are MGHRA and YSYEKL. This CDR3 is 16 amino acids long. In DNA form, the CDR3 reads TGCGCCAGCAGCCATCCTGGCGGGAGGGCCGGGGATGAGCAGTTCTTC. Translated, it gives CASSHPGGRAGDEQFF.

The gene calls are TRBV29-1 and TRBJ2-2, with D uncertain. The V gene's germline CDR1 is SQVTM and CDR2 ANQGSEA. V lost 7 bases, J lost 2 bases, and 11 bases lay in between. The CDR3 covers 13 residues. CDR3 protein: CSGSVTNTGELFF. In DNA form, the CDR3 reads TGCAGCGGGTCGGTAACCAACACCGGGGAGCTGTTTTTT.

The V and J genes are TRBV25-1 and TRBJ2-5; D is unresolved. Germline V gene lookup returns CDR1 MGHDK and CDR2 SYGVNS. The V gene lost 10 bases and the J gene lost 5 bases, with 11 bases spanning the gap. The length of the CDR3 is 11 residues. For the CDR3, the DNA is TGTGCCACCCACTCCCTGGAGACCCAGTACTTC. It codes for CATHSLETQYF.

The chain combines TRBV7-2 with TRBJ2-7; 7 bases agree with TRBD1. The CDR3 has 15 residues. Germline V gives CDR1 SGHTA, CDR2 FQGNSA. The V and J ends lost 2 bases and 0 bases, in that order; junction bases with no gene match: 4. The CDR3 here is CASSLLDRFSYEQYF. In DNA, the CDR3 is TGTGCCAGCAGCTTATTGGACAGGTTCTCCTACGAGCAGTACTTC.

This clone was seen only a few times. The genes are TRBV6-4 and TRBJ2-3, with TRBD2 identical over 9 bases. V trimming: 2 bases; J trimming: 0 bases; junction bases outside the gene matches: 0. Per the germline V gene, CDR1 is MRHNA and CDR2 is SNTAGT. This CDR3 comprises 15 residues. CDR3 sequence reads: CASSDGTSSTDTQYF. For the CDR3, the DNA is TGTGCCAGCAGTGACGGGACTAGCAGCACAGATACGCAGTATTTT.

The chain is built from TRBV1 and TRBJ2-1; whether TRBD2, the table's D call, matches the DNA was not checked. TRBV1 is an annotated pseudogene. This CDR3 has 16 residues. The CDR3 nucleotides read TGCACCAGCAGCCAAGATTCAGGACTAGTGAAAAATGAGCAGTTCTTC. This gives the protein CTSSQDSGLVKNEQFF.

The rearrangement uses TRBV5-1 and TRBJ1-5; D remains unclear. Trimming shortened V by 2 bases and J by 5 bases, and 11 bases separated the two germline ends. CDR3 length: 14 amino acids. CDR1 SGHRS and CDR2 YFSETQ come from the germline V gene. The CDR3 DNA sequence: TGCGCCAGCAGCTTAACCCCGGCGGATCAGCCCCAGCATTTT. It codes for CASSLTPADQPQHF. The complete variable domain, with remaining parts taken from reference TRBV5-1 and TRBJ1-5, reads KAGVTQTPRYLIKTRGQQVTLSCSPISGHRSVSWYQQTPGQGLQFLFEYFSETQRNKGNFPGRFSGRQFSNSRSEMNVSTLELGDSALYLCASSLTPADQPQHFGDGTRLSIL.

The V and J genes are TRBV12-5 and TRBJ1-1; 10 bases are a match to TRBD1. J lost 3 bases, V lost 0 bases, and 7 bases had no gene match. The CDR3 loop spans 17 amino acids. CDR1 LGHNT and CDR2 FRNRAP come from the germline V gene. As DNA, the CDR3 is TGTGCTAGTGGTTTGGTCCTCCACGGGACAGGGGACACTGAAGCTTTCTTT. Its translation: CASGLVLHGTGDTEAFF.

This chain joins TRBV28 and TRBJ1-3, with a weak D call TRBD1 (5 bases). The V and J ends lost 8 bases and 0 bases respectively, with 14 bases between them. Germline V gene sequence: CDR1 MDHEN, CDR2 SYDVKM. The CDR3 has 15 residues. The CDR3 is CASGGVAGSGNTIYF. The CDR3 DNA sequence: TGTGCCAGCGGAGGGGTAGCGGGCTCTGGAAACACCATATATTTT.

The DNA of the CDR3 is TGCGCCAGCAGGTCAGGGCAGGGTTACCACGAGCAGTACTTC. Translation: CASRSGQGYHEQYF. The chain is built from TRBV5-1 and TRBJ2-7; possible D gene TRBD1, 5 bases. V gave up 5 bases and J gave up 5 bases, with 17 bases separating them. This CDR3 contains 14 residues. The germline gives CDR1 SGHRS, CDR2 YFSETQ.

The chain uses TRBV29-1 and TRBJ2-2; maybe TRBD1 (5 bases). This CDR3 contains 14 residues. V lost 2 bases and J 5 bases, leaving 12 bases between the germline ends. Germline V gene lookup returns CDR1 SQVTM and CDR2 ANQGSEA. The CDR3 here is CSVESLGLTGELFF. CDR3 DNA sequence: TGCAGCGTTGAATCCTTGGGGCTAACCGGGGAGCTGTTTTTT.

V and J are TRBV11-2 and TRBJ2-7; possible D gene TRBD1, 6 bases. V gave up 4 bases and J gave up 6 bases, with 22 bases separating them. The CDR3 has 16 residues. Germline CDR1 SGHAT, CDR2 FQNNGV. The CDR3 region is CASSSDPLGRGGEQYF. DNA of the CDR3: TGTGCCAGCAGCTCTGACCCTTTGGGCAGGGGTGGCGAGCAGTACTTC.

As concerns this clone: The junction does not match germline at one end; this may be a read error. The CDR3 loop reads CASIQGASDNEQFF. Written as DNA, the CDR3 is TGCGCCAGCATACAGGGTGCCTCCGACAATGAGCAGTTCTTC. The V gene is TRBV5-1, the J gene TRBJ2-1; tentatively, D is TRBD1 (6 bases). The CDR3 runs to 14 residues. Germline CDR1 and CDR2: SGHRS and YFSETQ.

The chain recombines TRBV10-3 with TRBJ1-4; the D gene is possibly TRBD1 (5 bases). The CDR3 totals 16 residues. Looked up from germline, CDR1 is ENHRY and CDR2 is SYGVKD. Trimming cost V 5 bases and J 5 bases, with 18 bases left between them. CDR3: CAISTTARGDNEKLFF. CDR3 coding DNA: TGTGCCATCAGTACAACAGCACGGGGGGACAATGAAAAACTGTTTTTT.

The rearrangement joins TRBV13 to TRBJ2-1; 16 bases align to TRBD2. The V gene's germline CDR1 is PRHDT and CDR2 FYEKMQ (reference sequence). After removal of 5 bases from V and 1 base from J, the junction contained 5 bases not matched to a gene. The CDR3 length is 18 residues. CDR3: CASSPGTSGRASYNEQFF. CDR3 DNA sequence: TGTGCCAGCAGCCCAGGGACTAGCGGGAGGGCTTCCTACAATGAGCAGTTCTTC.

This clone was seen only once. The V and J genes are TRBV6-5 and TRBJ2-7, with 9 bases matching TRBD1. V shed 8 bases and J 3 bases; nucleotides not matched to a gene: 11. This CDR3 contains 15 residues. The germline CDR1 and CDR2 sequences are MNHEY and SVGAGI. CDR3 in amino acids: CASRPAPGQGYEQYF. The CDR3 DNA sequence: TGTGCCAGCCGCCCGGCACCGGGACAGGGCTACGAGCAGTACTTC.

The chain employs TRBV15 and TRBJ2-1, with D uncertain. With 1 base removed from V and 3 bases from J, the gap between germline ends came to 7 bases. There are 14 residues in the CDR3. Germline V gives CDR1 LNHNV, CDR2 YYDKDF (reference sequence). CDR3 loop: CATSRGNSYNEQFF. The CDR3 DNA reads TGTGCCACCAGCAGAGGCAACAGCTACAATGAGCAGTTCTTC.

The chain carries TRBV9 and TRBJ1-3; D is possibly TRBD1 (5 bases). CDR1 is SGDLS, CDR2 YYNGEE, per germline. V shed 4 bases and J shed 4 bases, with 24 bases lying between them. This CDR3 has 18 residues. CDR3 sequence: CASSPRLDRSFHGNTIYF. DNA for the CDR3: TGTGCCAGCAGCCCACGCCTCGACAGAAGCTTCCACGGAAACACCATATATTTT.

The V and J genes are TRBV7-9 and TRBJ2-7, with D possibly being TRBD2 (6 bases). V lost 4 bases, J lost 1 base, and 11 bases lay in between. The germline CDR1 and CDR2 sequences are SEHNR and FQNEAQ (reference sequence). The CDR3 has 14 residues. The CDR3, as DNA: TGTGCCAGCAGCTCCTTGGGGGGTTCCTACGAGCAGTACTTC. Translating it yields CASSSLGGSYEQYF.

The chain couples TRBV7-2 to TRBJ2-7, with a possible D match to TRBD1 (5 bases). Germline values: CDR1 SGHTA, CDR2 FQGNSA. Deletions cut 0 bases from V and 6 bases from J, with 12 bases between. This CDR3 is built from 14 residues. DNA for the CDR3: TGTGCCAGCAGCTTAGCGCCTCAGGGCTCCGAGCAGTACTTC. Translation gives CASSLAPQGSEQYF.

V is TRBV2 and J is TRBJ2-7; 9 positions agree with TRBD2. The trim removed 4 bases at V and 7 bases at J, leaving 14 bases unmatched. From germline, CDR1 is SNHLY and CDR2 FYNNEI. This CDR3 comprises 16 residues. The CDR3 loop is CASSGGTSSISREQYF. The CDR3 bases are TGTGCCAGCAGTGGTGGGACTAGCAGCATCTCTAGGGAGCAGTACTTC.

The chain couples TRBV5-5 to TRBJ2-3, with D possibly being TRBD1 (6 bases). Germline V lookup: CDR1 SGHKS, CDR2 YYEKEE (reference sequence). The V end lost 3 bases, the J end lost 2 bases, and 13 bases lay between the germline ends. CDR3 length equals 15 residues. The CDR3 sequence is CASSSQQGPTDTQYF. DNA of the CDR3: TGTGCCAGCAGCTCCCAACAGGGACCCACAGATACGCAGTATTTT. Full variable domain (rest looked up from reference TRBV5-5 and TRBJ2-3): DAGVTQSPTHLIKTRGQQVTLRCSPISGHKSVSWYQQVLGQGPQFIFQYYEKEERGRGNFPDRFSARQFPNYSSELNVNALLLGDSALYLCASSSQQGPTDTQYFGPGTRLTVL.